The clone carrying this T cell receptor (beta chain) was detected a few times. Its matching antigen is unknown. The read is 3 residues too short to cover the CDR3 end, so that end is filled in from the germline J gene. Both groups were predominantly of Caucasian heritage. Germline V lookup: CDR1 GTSNPN, CDR2 SVGIG (reference sequence). The CDR3 runs to 15 residues. Trimming took 3 bases from V and 9 from J; bases not matched to a gene: 9. The data were produced by immunoSEQ multiplex PCR, yet TCRdb's version contains in-frame clones alone and is incomplete. Recorded here are under 60,000 clones, with no singletons, and the ten leading clones hold roughly 3.5%. The record originates from a study of T cell clonality in common variable immunodeficiency. Regarding the study as a whole: Common variable immunodeficiency TCR beta sequences reportedly had fewer deletions and N-nucleotide insertions.

The sequencing input was peripheral blood mononuclear cells. V and J are TRBV30 and TRBJ1-6; the match to TRBD1 covers 9 bases. The TCR originated in a person aged 18 to 75 in good health. CDR3 in amino acids: CAWRPLGQGVSPLHF. The DNA read from the CDR3 is TGTGCCTGGAGACCCCTGGGACAGGGAGTTTCACCC.